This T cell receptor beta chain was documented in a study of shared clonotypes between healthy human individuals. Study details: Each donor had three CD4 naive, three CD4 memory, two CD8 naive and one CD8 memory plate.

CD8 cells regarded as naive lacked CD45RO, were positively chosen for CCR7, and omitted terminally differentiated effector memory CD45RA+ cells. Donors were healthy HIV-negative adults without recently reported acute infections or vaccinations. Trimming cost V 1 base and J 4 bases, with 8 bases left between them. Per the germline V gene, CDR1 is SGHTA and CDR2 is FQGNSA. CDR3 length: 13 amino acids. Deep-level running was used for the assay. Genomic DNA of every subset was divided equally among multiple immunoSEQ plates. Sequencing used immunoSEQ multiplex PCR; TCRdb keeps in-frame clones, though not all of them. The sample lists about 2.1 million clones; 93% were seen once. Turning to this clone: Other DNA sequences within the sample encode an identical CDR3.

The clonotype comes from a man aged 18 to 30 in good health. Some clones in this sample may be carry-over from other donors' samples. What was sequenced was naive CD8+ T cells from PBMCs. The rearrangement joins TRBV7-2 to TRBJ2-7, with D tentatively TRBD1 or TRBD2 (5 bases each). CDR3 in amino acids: CASSLGGTYEQYF. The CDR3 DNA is TGTGCCAGCAGCTTAGGGGGGACGTACGAGCAGTACTTC.